This TCR beta chain was captured in a study of T cells in Graves' hyperthyroidism and ophthalmopathy. Study-level background: Peripheral blood samples were taken at initial diagnosis, prior to any treatment.

Regions amplified from RNA transcripts were the TCR beta CDR3 regions. First-round RT-PCR of the TCR CDR3 relied on the HTBI primer set. TCRdb reprocessed the multiplex PCR reads with MiXCR, giving one entry per CDR3 protein. The data contain more than 550,000 distinct CDR3 sequences, roughly a sixth of them singletons. Study outcomes and limitations: Most clonotypes expanded in thyroid above 0.001 were likewise present in blood.

Trimming cost V 2 bases and J 0 bases, with 8 bases left between them. The CDR3 spans 14 residues. In germline, CDR1 is SGHRS, CDR2 YFSETQ. Patients were aged 18 to 65, had disease duration under 2 months, and had newly diagnosed hyperthyroidism. Patients were excluded for uncontrolled infection, other autoimmune disease, pregnancy or lactation. This clonotype was detected ten times or more. Its antigen is currently unknown. The source material was blood. This TCR was sampled from a man aged 45-65 years with Graves' hyperthyroidism. The rearrangement uses TRBV5-1 and TRBJ1-1, with no clear D. The DNA for the CDR3 is TGCGCCAGCAGCTTTGGAAATCTGAACACTGAAGCTTTCTTT. Translation: CASSFGNLNTEAFF.